This T cell receptor beta chain was recovered during a study of T-cell reconstitution after alpha-beta-depleted transplantation in children. Study findings and constraints: Several hundred graft clones that had expanded were reportedly the source of alpha-beta T cells about two months after transplant. Newly made T cells mostly supplied T-cell counts and diversity one year after transplant. The study traced high day-60 TCRbeta diversity in some patients to surviving recipient T cells and thymic progenitors.

This clonotype was seen more than once but under ten times. Antigen: not known. The V gene lost 8 bases and the J gene lost 4 bases, with 8 bases spanning the gap. The germline V gene has CDR1 DFQATT and CDR2 SNEGSKA (reference sequence). CDR3 length: 11 residues. Unique molecular identifiers were incorporated during preparation of the TCRbeta library. MiXCR was run by TCRdb on the PCR reads, yielding one entry per CDR3 protein. The sample holds fewer than 750,000 distinct CDR3 sequences; 20% to 25% are singletons and the top ten take roughly 14%. The receptor was isolated from a boy younger than two who had a stem cell transplant for acute myeloid leukemia, so the T cells may come from the graft donor. The sequencing used PBMCs, mostly from graft donor cells, collected 360 days after TCRalphabeta/CD19-depleted stem cell transplant. V and J are TRBV20-1 and TRBJ2-2; D not resolved. The CDR3 nucleotides read TGCAGTCCCGAATCCACCGGGGAGCTGTTTTTT. It encodes CSPESTGELFF.